This T cell receptor beta chain was captured by sequencing in a study of T cell responses to AZD1222 COVID-19 vaccine. Remarks on this clone: As yet, its antigen is unknown.

V lost 4 bases to trimming and J lost 9 bases, with 10 bases between them. Germline V gives CDR1 MNHEY, CDR2 SMNVEV (reference sequence). The CDR3 extends over 13 amino acids. Sequencing used immunoSEQ multiplex PCR; TCRdb keeps in-frame clones, though not all of them. This table holds tens of thousands of clones, approximately 90% found once. Study outcomes and limitations: Only a handful of AZD1222 recipients, six or seven in all, had baseline seropositivity. In a largely white British group with more females than males, clonal diversity was possibly underestimated.

The rearrangement uses TRBV27 and TRBJ1-6; a weak D match, TRBD1 (6 bases). The source of this sequence is an adult who received the AZD1222 COVID-19 vaccine. This sample comprised peripheral blood, obtained 28 days after the second AZD1222 dose. The CDR3: CASSSTGRSPLHF. CDR3 DNA: TGTGCCAGCAGTTCCACAGGGCGTTCACCCCTCCACTTT.